These T cell receptor beta chains were read from a single sample in a study of CD8+CD57+ T cells in acquired aplastic anemia. One entry per CDR3 protein results from TCRdb running MiXCR on the reads. The table records some 150,000 distinct CDR3 sequences, less than 60% of them present only once. The sequenced sample was sorted CD4+, CD8+, or CD8+CD57+ T cells (not recorded which) from PBMCs. The source is a human donor with aplastic anemia. Each CDR3 is given with its conserved first and last residue. Each record gives: clone size, D gene, J gene, V gene, CDR3 DNA, CDR3 protein. A D gene is named only where the DNA matches it firmly. A row's size may be missing; if present it is once, few, many or a size class.

- - TRBJ1-2 TRBV19 TGTGCCAGTAAGGAGGCAGGTGAACTCTATGGCTACACCTTC CASKEAGELYGYTF
few TRBD1 TRBJ1-6 TRBV11-2 TGTGCCAGCAGCTTAGGGACAGGGGGTTCACCCCTCCACTTT CASSLGTGGSPLHF
- - TRBJ2-5 TRBV7-6 TGTGCCAGCAGCTTAAGCACGGACAGACTTCGGGAGACCCAGTACTTC CASSLSTDRLRETQYF
many TRBD2 TRBJ2-1 TRBV14 TGTGCCAGCAGCTCCCGGACTAGCGGGGGGGCCGGGGAAAATGAGCAGTTCTTC CASSSRTSGGAGENEQFF
once TRBD1 TRBJ1-2 TRBV5-1 TGCGCCAGCAGCCCGGGAGACAGGGGGAACTATGGCTACACCTTC CASSPGDRGNYGYTF
many TRBD1 TRBJ1-1 TRBV20-1 TGCAGTGCCGCTGACAGGGTCACTGAAGCTTTCTTT CSAADRVTEAFF
many - TRBJ2-7 TRBV7-9 TGTGCCAGCAGCTTAGGGCGCTCCCTCTACGAGCAGTACTTC CASSLGRSLYEQYF
many TRBD2 TRBJ2-3 TRBV4-1 TGCGCCAGCAGCCCGGGACTAGCGGAGGTAGATACGCAGTATTTT CASSPGLAEVDTQYF
- - TRBJ2-2 TRBV24-1 TGTGCCACCAGTGGTGGACTACCCAACACCGGGGAGCTGTTTTTT CATSGGLPNTGELFF
once - TRBJ2-7 TRBV29-1 TGCAGCGTTAGGCTGGGCGCCGGATCCTACGAGCAGTACTTC CSVRLGAGSYEQYF
- - TRBJ2-7 TRBV7-9 TGTGCCAGCAGTCCTCCACAGGGCCACGAGCAGTACTTC CASSPPQGHEQYF
many TRBD2 TRBJ2-1 TRBV6-4 TGTGCCAGCAGTGACTCAACGGGGGGGAATTACAATGAGCAGTTCTTC CASSDSTGGNYNEQFF
- TRBD2 TRBJ2-7 TRBV19 TGTGCCAGCACCTCGCGGACTAGCGCCTACGAGCAGTACTTC CASTSRTSAYEQYF
- TRBD1 TRBJ2-1 TRBV10-3 TGTGCCATCAGTGGCCGCCGGGACAGGGGACTCGATGAGCAGTTCTTC CAISGRRDRGLDEQFF
- - TRBJ2-3 TRBV24-1 TGTGCCACCAGTGATTTTAACGCAGCAGATACGCAGTATTTT CATSDFNAADTQYF
few - TRBJ2-1 TRBV6-1 TGTGCCAGCAGCCTCTTAAAAGGAAACAATGAGCAGTTCTTC CASSLLKGNNEQFF
many - TRBJ1-5 TRBV5-1 TGCGCCAGCAGCACGACAGATTCCCACAATCAGCCCCAGCATTTT CASSTTDSHNQPQHF
once - TRBJ1-5 TRBV20-1 TGCAGTGCTGTCCGGGACCGCAATCAGCCCCAGCATTTT CSAVRDRNQPQHF
- - TRBJ2-7 TRBV20-1 TGCAGTGCTAGAGATCTCGAAGGGGGAGTCTACGAGCAGTACTTC CSARDLEGGVYEQYF
- TRBD1 TRBJ1-1 TRBV20-1 TGCAGTGCTTGGTCCGGGACAGGGAACTATGAAGCTTTCTTT CSAWSGTGNYEAFF
many TRBD1 TRBJ2-1 TRBV6-2/TRBV6-3 TGTGCCAGCAGTTACAGGGACAGGGGGTATGAGCAGTTCTTC CASSYRDRGYEQFF
- - TRBJ1-5 TRBV20-1 TGCAGTGCTAGAGATTTAGGGTCCGGCAATCAGCCCCAGCATTTT CSARDLGSGNQPQHF
- - TRBJ1-5 TRBV2 TGTGCCAGCAATTCGCGAGTCCGAGAGGCCCAGCATTTT CASNSRVREAQHF
many TRBD2 TRBJ2-5 TRBV5-1 TGCGCCAGCAGCGCGAACGGGGGGGCCCAAGAGACCCAGTACTTC CASSANGGAQETQYF
few TRBD2 TRBJ2-7 TRBV15 TGTGCCACCAGCAGAGGACTAGCGGAATCCTACGAGCAGTACTTC CATSRGLAESYEQYF
many TRBD1 TRBJ1-2 TRBV9 TGTGCCAGCAGCCCGTTCATTGATACAGGGGTGTATGGCTACACCTTC CASSPFIDTGVYGYTF
- - TRBJ1-1 TRBV10-3 TGTGCCATCAGTGGGATAGGGATGCGGGCTTTCTTT CAISGIGMRAFF
- - TRBJ1-3 TRBV5-4 TGTGCCAGCAGCGATACATCAAACACCATATATTTT CASSDTSNTIYF
- TRBD2 TRBJ2-7 TRBV20-1 TGCAGTGCTCAGGGACTAGATCCCCACGAGCAGTACTTC CSAQGLDPHEQYF